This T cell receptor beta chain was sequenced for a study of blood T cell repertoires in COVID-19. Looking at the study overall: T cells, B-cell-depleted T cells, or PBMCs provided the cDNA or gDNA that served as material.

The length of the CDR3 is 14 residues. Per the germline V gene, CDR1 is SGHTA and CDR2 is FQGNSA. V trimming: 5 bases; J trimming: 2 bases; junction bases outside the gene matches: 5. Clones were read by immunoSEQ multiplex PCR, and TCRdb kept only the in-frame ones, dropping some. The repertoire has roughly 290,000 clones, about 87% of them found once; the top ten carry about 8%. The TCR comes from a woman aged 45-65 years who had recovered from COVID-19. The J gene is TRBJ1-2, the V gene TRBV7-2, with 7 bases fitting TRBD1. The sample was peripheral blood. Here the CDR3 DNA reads TGTGCCAGCAGCGAGGGACAGCAAAACTATGGCTACACCTTC. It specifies CASSEGQQNYGYTF.